The clone carrying this TCR beta chain was recorded a few times. Its antigen is unknown. The time point denotes: sample taken at primary tumor resection. Whole RNA, which was extracted from tumor, nontumor lung tissue or frozen PBMC, was sequenced without any cell sorting. Samples were donated by 72 untreated early-stage non-small cell lung cancer patients. MiXCR, applied by TCRdb to the 5' RACE reads, yields one record per CDR3 protein. The top ten clones hold 25% to 30% of a sample with about 36,000 distinct CDR3 sequences, around 5.2% of them seen once. The V gene's germline CDR1 is KGHSH and CDR2 LQKENI. This CDR3 is built from 13 residues. Trimming pared 6 bases from V and 5 bases from J, leaving 13 bases between. The record originates from a study of spatial heterogeneity in lung cancer. Whole-study results and caveats: The study found ubiquitous expanded tumor TCRs in blood more at resection than follow-up.

The TCR was taken from a female donor with early-stage non-small cell lung cancer. The rearrangement joins TRBV18 to TRBJ2-5; D gene unclear. The material sequenced was PBMCs, taken at surgery. CDR3 in amino acids: CASSPGLTETQYF. For the CDR3, the DNA is TGTGCCAGCTCTCCCGGCCTGACGGAGACCCAGTACTTC.